Listed below are T cell receptor beta chains from one sample, sequenced in a study of T cell repertoires in cytomegalovirus infection. These TCRs are of unknown antigen specificity. TCRdb used MiXCR to reprocess the reads, holding one entry per CDR3 protein. Among 70,000 to 85,000 distinct CDR3 sequences listed, roughly 40% were seen once. The sequencing used CD8+ T cells from cultured PBMCs, collected from culture after CMV antigen stimulation. The origin of the receptors is a human donor in good health (CMV status not recorded). Some clones in this sample may be carry-over from other donors' samples. Both conserved end residues are trimmed from each CDR3.

>TRBV5-5|TRBJ2-6
ASSLTGTGGSVGANVLT
>TRBV7-9|TRBJ1-4
ASGGGTGGEKLF
>TRBV27|TRBJ2-4
ASSPSTSGKNIQY
>TRBV10-2|TRBJ2-7
ATATSGPDEQY
>TRBV12-3/TRBV12-4|TRBJ1-5
ASSFLVLGQPQH
>TRBV4-2|TRBJ2-3
ASSQDPSTYTDSTDTQY
>TRBV27|TRBJ2-5
ASSGQGASQETQY
>TRBV19|TRBJ2-7
ASSIDQGQGNYEQY
>TRBV7-9|TRBJ2-1
ASSRNPLAGAYNEQF
>TRBV19|TRBJ1-5
ASKSSGTGYFLDQPQH
>TRBV19|TRBJ1-1
ASSLWTTYDMNTEAF
>TRBV29-1|TRBJ2-3
SVSGGESTDTQY
>TRBV11-2|TRBJ2-5
ASSLWFPGQRRVTQY
>TRBV7-2|TRBJ2-5
ASRRSGGSSETQY
>TRBV7-8|TRBJ2-5
ASESRGFQETQY
>TRBV7-6|TRBJ2-7
ASSSTIGGAYEQY
>TRBV6-5|TRBJ2-5
ASSYVASAAQETQY
>TRBV7-2|TRBJ2-1
ASSFPTDRYNEQF
>TRBV2|TRBJ2-5
ASIISRDRGPETQY
>TRBV7-6|TRBJ2-7
ASSRALGYYEQY
>TRBV7-8|TRBJ1-5
ASSPLGEGDRQPQH
>TRBV19|TRBJ2-7
ASSTGQAVEQY
>TRBV5-1|TRBJ2-1
ASSLAPSGGAEQF
>TRBV7-8|TRBJ1-2
ASSLGVGTASNYGYT
>TRBV7-2|TRBJ2-7
ASSLGQFYEQY
>TRBV7-2|TRBJ2-1
ASSSELAGGYNEQF
>TRBV7-6|TRBJ2-3
ASSPTDRGKEITDTQY
>TRBV6-2/TRBV6-3|TRBJ2-7
ASSYPLPTDRLSSYEQY
>TRBV7-6|TRBJ1-5
ASSSDREENQPQH
>TRBV27|TRBJ1-6
ASSWGTGDSPLH
>TRBV2|TRBJ1-3
ASSEGRGIVGNTIY
>TRBV12-3/TRBV12-4|TRBJ2-1
ASSLPPSPYNEQF